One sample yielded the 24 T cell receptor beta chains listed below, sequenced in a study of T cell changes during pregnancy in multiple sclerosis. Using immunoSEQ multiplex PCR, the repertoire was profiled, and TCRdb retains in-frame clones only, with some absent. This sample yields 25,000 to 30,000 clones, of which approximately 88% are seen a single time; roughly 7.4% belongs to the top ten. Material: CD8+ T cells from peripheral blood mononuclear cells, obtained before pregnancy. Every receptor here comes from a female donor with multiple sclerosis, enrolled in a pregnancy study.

The CDR3 spells CASSEDYRALYGYTF. CDR3 bases: TGTGCCAGCAGTGAAGACTACAGGGCCCTCTATGGCTACACCTTC. V and J are TRBV2 and TRBJ1-2; TRBD1 might be the D (6 bases). Per the germline V gene, CDR1 is SNHLY and CDR2 is FYNNEI. The CDR3 totals 15 residues. The V and J ends lost 1 base and 4 bases respectively, with 13 bases between them.

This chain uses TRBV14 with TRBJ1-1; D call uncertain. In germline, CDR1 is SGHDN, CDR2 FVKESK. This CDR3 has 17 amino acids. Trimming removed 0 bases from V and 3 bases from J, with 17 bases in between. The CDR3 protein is CASSQEAAPDSYTEAFF. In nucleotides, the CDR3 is TGTGCCAGCAGCCAAGAAGCGGCACCGGATAGTTACACTGAAGCTTTCTTT.

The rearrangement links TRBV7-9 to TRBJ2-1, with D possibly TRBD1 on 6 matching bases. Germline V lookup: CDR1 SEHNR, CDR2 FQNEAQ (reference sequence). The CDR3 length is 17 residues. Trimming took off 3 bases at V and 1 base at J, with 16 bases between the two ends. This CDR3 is CASSFNPQGLSYNEQFF. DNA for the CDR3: TGTGCCAGCAGCTTTAACCCACAGGGCCTTTCCTACAATGAGCAGTTCTTC.

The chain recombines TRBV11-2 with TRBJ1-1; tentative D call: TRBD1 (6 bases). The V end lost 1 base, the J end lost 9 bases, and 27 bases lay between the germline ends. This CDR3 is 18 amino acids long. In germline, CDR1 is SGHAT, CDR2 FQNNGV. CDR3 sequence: CASSLAPPGGEGDSKAFF. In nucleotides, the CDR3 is TGTGCCAGCAGCTTAGCCCCCCCGGGGGGGGAGGGGGATTCTAAAGCTTTCTTT. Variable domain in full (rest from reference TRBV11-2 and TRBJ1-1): EAGVAQSPRYKIIEKRQSVAFWCNPISGHATLYWYQQILGQGPKLLIQFQNNGVVDDSQLPKDRFSAERLKGVDSTLKIQPAKLEDSAVYLCASSLAPPGGEGDSKAFFGQGTRLTVV.

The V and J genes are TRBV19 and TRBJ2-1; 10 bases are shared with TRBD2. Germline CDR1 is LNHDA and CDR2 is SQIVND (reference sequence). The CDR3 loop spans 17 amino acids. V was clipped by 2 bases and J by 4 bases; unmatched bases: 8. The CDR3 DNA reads TGTGCCAGTAGTATAATTCCAGCGGGGGGGCCTTACAATGAGCAGTTCTTC. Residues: CASSIIPAGGPYNEQFF. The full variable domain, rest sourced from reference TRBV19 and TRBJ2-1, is DGGITQSPKYLFRKEGQNVTLSCEQNLNHDAMYWYRQDPGQGLRLIYYSQIVNDFQKGDIAEGYSVSREKKESFPLTVTSAQKNPTAFYLCASSIIPAGGPYNEQFFGPGTRLTVL.

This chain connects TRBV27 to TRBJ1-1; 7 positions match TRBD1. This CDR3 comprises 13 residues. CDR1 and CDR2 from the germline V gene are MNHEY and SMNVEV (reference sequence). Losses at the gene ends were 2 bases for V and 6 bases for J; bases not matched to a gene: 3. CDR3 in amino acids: CASSLVRGSEAFF. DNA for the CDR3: TGTGCCAGCAGTTTAGTCAGGGGGTCTGAAGCTTTCTTT.

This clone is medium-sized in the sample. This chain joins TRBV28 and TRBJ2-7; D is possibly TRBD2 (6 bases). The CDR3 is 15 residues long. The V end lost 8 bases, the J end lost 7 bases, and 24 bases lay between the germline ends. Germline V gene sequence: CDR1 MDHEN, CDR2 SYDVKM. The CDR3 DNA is TGTGCCAGCGTGGAGGGTCGGAACCCGGTGGGGGAGCAGTACTTC. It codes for CASVEGRNPVGEQYF.

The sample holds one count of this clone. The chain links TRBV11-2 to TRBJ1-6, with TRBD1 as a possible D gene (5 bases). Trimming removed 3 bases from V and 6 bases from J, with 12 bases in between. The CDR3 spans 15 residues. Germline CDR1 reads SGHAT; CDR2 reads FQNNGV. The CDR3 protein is CASSFGAGINSPLHF. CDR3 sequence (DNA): TGTGCCAGCAGCTTCGGCGCAGGGATTAATTCACCCCTCCACTTT.

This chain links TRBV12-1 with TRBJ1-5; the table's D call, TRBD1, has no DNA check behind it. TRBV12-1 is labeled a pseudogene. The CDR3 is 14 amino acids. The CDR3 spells CASSFTYSNQPQHF. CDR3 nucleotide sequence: TGTGCCAGCAGCTTTACATATAGCAATCAGCCCCAGCATTTT.

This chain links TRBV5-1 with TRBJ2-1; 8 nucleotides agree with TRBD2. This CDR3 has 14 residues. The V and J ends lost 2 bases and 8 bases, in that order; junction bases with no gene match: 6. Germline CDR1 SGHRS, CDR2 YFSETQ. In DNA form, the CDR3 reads TGCGCCAGCAGCTTTGGACTAGCAGGGTATGAGCAGTTCTTC. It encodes CASSFGLAGYEQFF.

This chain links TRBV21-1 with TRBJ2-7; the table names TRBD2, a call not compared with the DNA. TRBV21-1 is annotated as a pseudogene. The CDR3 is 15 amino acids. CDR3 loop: CASSKARGTLHEQYF. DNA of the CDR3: TGTGCCAGCAGCAAAGCACGGGGTACCCTCCACGAGCAGTACTTC.

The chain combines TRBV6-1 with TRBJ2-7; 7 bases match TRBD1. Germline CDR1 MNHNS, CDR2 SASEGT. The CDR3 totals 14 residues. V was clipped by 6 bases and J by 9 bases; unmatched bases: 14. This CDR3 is CASRHRGRSLWQYF. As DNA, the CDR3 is TGTGCCAGCAGACACAGGGGCCGTAGTTTATGGCAGTACTTC.

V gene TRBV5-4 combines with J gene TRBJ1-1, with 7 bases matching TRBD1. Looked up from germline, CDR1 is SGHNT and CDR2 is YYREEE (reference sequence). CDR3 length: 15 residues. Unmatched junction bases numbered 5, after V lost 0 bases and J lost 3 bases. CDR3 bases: TGTGCCAGCAGCTTGGGACAGGGAAAGTACACTGAAGCTTTCTTT. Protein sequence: CASSLGQGKYTEAFF.

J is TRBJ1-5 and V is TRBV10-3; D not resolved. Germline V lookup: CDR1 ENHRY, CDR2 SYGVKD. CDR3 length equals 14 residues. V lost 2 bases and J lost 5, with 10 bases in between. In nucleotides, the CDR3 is TGTGCCATCAGTGAGGAGGAGGGCTATCAGCCCCAGCATTTT. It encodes CAISEEEGYQPQHF.

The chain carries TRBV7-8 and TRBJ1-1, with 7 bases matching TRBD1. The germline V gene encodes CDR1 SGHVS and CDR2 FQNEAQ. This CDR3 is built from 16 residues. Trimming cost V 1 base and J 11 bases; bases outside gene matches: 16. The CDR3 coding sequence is TGTGCCAGCAGCTTAGGGGGTGGGACAGCGTCGGCTGGGGCTTTCTTT. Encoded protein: CASSLGGGTASAGAFF.

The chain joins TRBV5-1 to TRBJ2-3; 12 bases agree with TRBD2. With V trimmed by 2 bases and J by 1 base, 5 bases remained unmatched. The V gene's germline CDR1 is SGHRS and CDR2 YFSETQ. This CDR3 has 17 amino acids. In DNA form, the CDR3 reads TGCGCCAGCAGCTTAGGACTAGCGGGGAGACGCACAGATACGCAGTATTTT. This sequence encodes CASSLGLAGRRTDTQYF.

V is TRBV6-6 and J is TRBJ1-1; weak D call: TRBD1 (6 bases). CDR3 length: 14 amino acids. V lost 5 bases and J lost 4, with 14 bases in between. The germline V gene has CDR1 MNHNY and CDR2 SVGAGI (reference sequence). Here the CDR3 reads CASSQQGRGTEAFF. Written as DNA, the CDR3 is TGTGCCAGCAGTCAACAGGGACGAGGCACTGAAGCTTTCTTT.

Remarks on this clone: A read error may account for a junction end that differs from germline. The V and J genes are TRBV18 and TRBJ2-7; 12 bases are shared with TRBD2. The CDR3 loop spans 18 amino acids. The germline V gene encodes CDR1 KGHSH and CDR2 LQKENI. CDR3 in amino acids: CASSPRGTSGRSSYEQYF. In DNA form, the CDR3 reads TGTGCCAGCTCGCCACGGGGGACTAGCGGGCGTAGCTCCTACGAGCAGTACTTC.

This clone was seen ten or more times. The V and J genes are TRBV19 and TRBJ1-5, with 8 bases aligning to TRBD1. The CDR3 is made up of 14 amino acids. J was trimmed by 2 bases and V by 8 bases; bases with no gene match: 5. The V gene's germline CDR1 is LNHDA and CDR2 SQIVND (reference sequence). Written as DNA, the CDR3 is TGTGCCAGTTGGGCGACAGGGGGCAATCAGCCCCAGCATTTT. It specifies CASWATGGNQPQHF.

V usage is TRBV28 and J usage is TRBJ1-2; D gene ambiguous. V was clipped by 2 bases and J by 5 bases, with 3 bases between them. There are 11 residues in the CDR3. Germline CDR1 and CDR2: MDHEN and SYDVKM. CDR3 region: CASSLEYGYTF. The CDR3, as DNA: TGTGCCAGCAGTTTAGAGTATGGCTACACCTTC.

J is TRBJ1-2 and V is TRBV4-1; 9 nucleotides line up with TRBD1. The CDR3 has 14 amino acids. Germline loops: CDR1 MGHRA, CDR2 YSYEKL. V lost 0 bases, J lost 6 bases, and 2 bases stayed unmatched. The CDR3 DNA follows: TGCGCCAGCAGCCAAGAGAACAGGGGGCATGGCTACACCTTC. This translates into CASSQENRGHGYTF.

The CDR3 region is CASSLMEGLLAGGSGGTQYF. The CDR3 bases are TGTGCCAGCAGCTTAATGGAGGGTCTCCTAGCGGGGGGCTCAGGGGGTACGCAGTATTTT. The chain joins TRBV7-3 to TRBJ2-3, with 11 bases identical to TRBD2. V was clipped by 1 base and J by 8 bases; unmatched bases: 20. The germline gives CDR1 SGHTA, CDR2 FQGTGA. The CDR3 contains 20 residues.

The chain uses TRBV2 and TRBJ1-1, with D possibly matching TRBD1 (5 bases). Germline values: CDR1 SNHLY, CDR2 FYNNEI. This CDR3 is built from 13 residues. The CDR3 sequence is CARRGGWGTEAFF. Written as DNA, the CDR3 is TGTGCTAGGAGGGGCGGGTGGGGAACTGAAGCTTTCTTT.

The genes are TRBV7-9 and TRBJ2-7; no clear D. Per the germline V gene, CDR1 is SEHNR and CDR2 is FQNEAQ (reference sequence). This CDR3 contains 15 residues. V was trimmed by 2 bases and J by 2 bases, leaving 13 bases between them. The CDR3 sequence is CASSLLVPSPYEQYF. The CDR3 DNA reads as TGTGCCAGCAGCTTACTTGTCCCGAGCCCCTACGAGCAGTACTTC.